One and the same sample provided the 2 T cell receptor beta chains below, sequenced in a study of T cell clones after liver transplantation. The data were produced by immunoSEQ multiplex PCR, yet TCRdb's version contains in-frame clones alone and is incomplete. This table holds 50,000 or so clones, 55% to 75% found once. The sample in question was CD4+ T cells from blood, obtained around 54 months after liver transplant. These receptor sequences come from a human patient who received a liver transplant. Some of the T cells might come from the graft donor.

This chain joins TRBV2 and TRBJ1-5; 7 nucleotides align to TRBD1. V lost 2 bases, J lost 12 bases, and 1 base stayed unmatched. The CDR3 covers 11 residues. Germline CDR1 is SNHLY and CDR2 is FYNNEI. CDR3 loop: CASSETGVQHF. In DNA, the CDR3 is TGTGCCAGCAGTGAAACAGGGGTCCAGCATTTT. Full variable domain (rest looked up from reference TRBV2 and TRBJ1-5): EPEVTQTPSHQVTQMGQEVILRCVPISNHLYFYWYRQILGQKVEFLVSFYNNEISEKSEIFDDQFSVERPDGSNFTLKIRSTKLEDSAMYFCASSETGVQHFGDGTRLSIL.

This chain links TRBV6-6 with TRBJ1-1, with 8 bases identical to TRBD1. The J segment lost 1 base and the V segment lost 5 bases, leaving 0 bases of the junction unmatched. The CDR3 has 13 amino acids. Looked up from germline, CDR1 is MNHNY and CDR2 is SVGAGI (reference sequence). The DNA for the CDR3 is TGTGCCAGCAGTGACAGGGGGAACACTGAAGCTTTCTTT. Its translation: CASSDRGNTEAFF.